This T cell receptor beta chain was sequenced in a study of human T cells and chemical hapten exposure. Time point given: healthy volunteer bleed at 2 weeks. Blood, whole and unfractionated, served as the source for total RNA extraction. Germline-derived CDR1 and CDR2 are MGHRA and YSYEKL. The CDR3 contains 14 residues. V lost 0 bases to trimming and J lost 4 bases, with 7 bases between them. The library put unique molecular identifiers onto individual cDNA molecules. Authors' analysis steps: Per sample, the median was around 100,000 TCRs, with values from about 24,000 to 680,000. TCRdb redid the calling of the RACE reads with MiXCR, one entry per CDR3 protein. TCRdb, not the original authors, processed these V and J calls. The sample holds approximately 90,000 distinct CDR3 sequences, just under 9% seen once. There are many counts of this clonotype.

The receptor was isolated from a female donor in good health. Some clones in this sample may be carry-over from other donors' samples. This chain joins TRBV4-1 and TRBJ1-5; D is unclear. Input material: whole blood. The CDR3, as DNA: TGCGCCAGCAGCCAAGAACTGGGAAATCAGCCCCAGCATTTT. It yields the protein CASSQELGNQPQHF.